This entry lists 23 T cell receptor beta chains sequenced from one sample in a study of shared clonotypes between healthy human individuals. This table comes from immunoSEQ multiplex PCR, and its TCRdb copy is limited to in-frame clones, with some not included. The sample holds around 500,000 clones, about 82% seen once. The sample consisted of PBMCs. Every receptor here comes from a woman between 35 and 50 years old in good health. Some clones in this sample may be carry-over from other donors' samples.

The chain uses TRBV5-1 and TRBJ2-1; 15 nucleotides align to TRBD2. The CDR3 spans 17 residues. Germline loops: CDR1 SGHRS, CDR2 YFSETQ. J lost 5 bases, V lost 4 bases, and 7 bases had no gene match. CDR3 in amino acids: CASSPGLAGGGDNEQFF. The CDR3 DNA sequence: TGCGCCAGCAGCCCGGGACTAGCGGGAGGAGGGGACAATGAGCAGTTCTTC.

Comments on this clone: The sample holds other DNA sequences that translate to the same CDR3. The J gene is TRBJ2-1, the V gene TRBV29-1; D is unresolved. The germline V gene has CDR1 SQVTM and CDR2 ANQGSEA. V lost 4 bases, J lost 2 bases, and 3 bases lay in between. CDR3 size: 11 residues. The CDR3 DNA reads TGCAGCGTTGTGACCTACAATGAGCAGTTCTTC. It translates to CSVVTYNEQFF.

As concerns this clone: A far bigger clonotype differs at one base, so this is likely a read error. The gene calls are TRBV5-1 and TRBJ1-1, with D maybe TRBD1 (6 bases). The V gene lost 1 base and the J gene lost 6 bases, with 10 bases spanning the gap. The V gene's germline CDR1 is SGHRS and CDR2 YFSETQ. The CDR3 loop spans 13 amino acids. The CDR3 DNA reads as TGCGCCAGCAGCTTGCGTGGGGGCCCTGAAGCTTTCTTT. Protein sequence: CASSLRGGPEAFF.

This clone has a single count. V is TRBV6-1 and J is TRBJ2-7; TRBD2 matches at 7 bases. This CDR3 comprises 12 residues. The V segment lost 6 bases and the J segment 2 bases; nucleotides outside the gene matches: 1. CDR1 and CDR2 (germline): MNHNS, SASEGT. CDR3 region: CASRGRAYEQYF. CDR3 nucleotides: TGTGCCAGCAGGGGGAGGGCCTACGAGCAGTACTTC.

Of note for this clone: Germline and junction disagree at one end, which may indicate a read error. This rearrangement joins TRBV6-5 to TRBJ2-3; TRBD1 matches at 8 bases. Germline loops: CDR1 MNHEY, CDR2 SVGAGI. This CDR3 is built from 13 residues. CDR3 residues: CASSGTGTGTQYF. Written as DNA, the CDR3 is TGTGCCAGCAGTGGGACGGGGACAGGTACGCAGTATTTT.

The gene calls are TRBV4-2 and TRBJ2-1, with no clear D. Germline-derived CDR1 and CDR2 are LGHNA and YNFKEQ. CDR3 length equals 15 residues. Trimming removed 4 bases from V and 2 bases from J, with 12 bases in between. This CDR3 reads CASSPSVEAYNEQFF. The CDR3 DNA sequence: TGTGCCAGCAGCCCTTCGGTCGAGGCCTACAATGAGCAGTTCTTC.

CDR3 DNA sequence: TGTGCCAGCAGGTATACAGGGTCTGATGAGCAGTTCTTC. Residues: CASRYTGSDEQFF. This chain connects TRBV7-3 to TRBJ2-1, with D possibly matching TRBD1 (6 bases). The CDR3 is made up of 13 amino acids. Looked up from germline, CDR1 is SGHTA and CDR2 is FQGTGA. V lost 6 bases and J 8 bases, leaving 14 bases between the germline ends.

This clone was counted only a few times. The chain uses TRBV25-1 and TRBJ2-1; the match to TRBD1 covers 7 bases. The CDR3 length is 16 residues. Per the germline V gene, CDR1 is MGHDK and CDR2 is SYGVNS. The V and J ends lost 6 bases and 0 bases, in that order; junction bases with no gene match: 8. The CDR3 DNA follows: TGTGCCAGCAGCGAACCACGACAGGGCTCCTACAATGAGCAGTTCTTC. It encodes CASSEPRQGSYNEQFF.

This chain joins TRBV11-2 and TRBJ2-7, with TRBD2 identical over 8 bases. This CDR3 has 15 amino acids. V was pared by 3 bases and J by 0 bases, with 4 bases of the junction left unmatched. The germline CDR1 and CDR2 sequences are SGHAT and FQNNGV. This chain's CDR3 is CASSFSGKSSYEQYF. The CDR3 nucleotides are TGTGCCAGCAGCTTTAGCGGGAAGAGCTCCTACGAGCAGTACTTC.

The chain recombines TRBV10-3 with TRBJ2-7; D is ambiguous. The CDR3 totals 12 residues. The germline gives CDR1 ENHRY, CDR2 SYGVKD. Trimming pared 7 bases from V and 5 bases from J, leaving 12 bases between. As DNA, the CDR3 is TGTGCCATCAAGGATTTGGCAGACGAGCAGTACTTC. This encodes CAIKDLADEQYF.

The chain combines TRBV4-2 with TRBJ2-7; 7 bases agree with TRBD1. With 0 bases clipped from V and 3 bases from J, the junction kept 5 bases outside the gene matches. The CDR3 is 15 amino acids. CDR1 LGHNA and CDR2 YNFKEQ come from the germline V gene. The CDR3 reads CASSQEDRVSYEQYF. In DNA form, the CDR3 reads TGTGCCAGCAGCCAAGAAGACAGGGTCAGCTACGAGCAGTACTTC.

The J gene is TRBJ2-5, the V gene TRBV9; maybe TRBD2 (7 bases). With 4 bases removed from V and 3 bases from J, the gap between germline ends came to 13 bases. This CDR3 contains 14 residues. CDR1 and CDR2 (germline): SGDLS, YYNGEE. CDR3 protein: CASSPRGGEETQYF. CDR3 nucleotides: TGTGCCAGCAGCCCCAGAGGGGGGGAAGAGACCCAGTACTTC.

This chain joins TRBV5-8 and TRBJ1-5; D is unclear. The CDR3 extends over 13 amino acids. Trimming took off 1 base at V and 1 base at J, with 3 bases between the two ends. CDR1 and CDR2 from the germline V gene are SGHTS and YDEGEE. The CDR3 nucleotides are TGTGCCAGCAGCTTGCGAAGCAATCAGCCCCAGCATTTT. It translates to CASSLRSNQPQHF.

Here the CDR3 DNA reads TGTGCCAGTCGAATAGGACAGACCGAGACCCAGTACTTC. Translated: CASRIGQTETQYF. The rearrangement joins TRBV19 to TRBJ2-5; the D gene is possibly TRBD1 (6 bases). CDR1 is LNHDA, CDR2 SQIVND, per germline (reference sequence). The CDR3 contains 13 residues. Trimming stripped 8 bases from V and 5 bases from J, with 15 bases between.

This chain links TRBV6-6 with TRBJ1-4, with D possibly matching TRBD1 (5 bases). CDR1 and CDR2 from the germline V gene are MNHNY and SVGAGI (reference sequence). The V and J ends lost 6 bases and 8 bases respectively, with 16 bases between them. CDR3 size: 14 residues. The CDR3 region has the DNA TGTGCCAGCAGGACAGCGGATTCTACCGAAAAACTGTTTTTT. It encodes CASRTADSTEKLFF.

The chain employs TRBV28 and TRBJ2-5; D remains unclear. The CDR3 is made up of 12 amino acids. Germline loops: CDR1 MDHEN, CDR2 SYDVKM. Trimming pared 5 bases from V and 5 bases from J, leaving 9 bases between. The CDR3 loop reads CASSRMGETQYF. In DNA form, the CDR3 reads TGTGCCAGCAGTCGCATGGGGGAGACCCAGTACTTC.

The chain employs TRBV11-2 and TRBJ2-5; tentative D call: TRBD1 (6 bases). V was clipped by 3 bases and J by 0 bases, with 8 bases between them. Germline V gene sequence: CDR1 SGHAT, CDR2 FQNNGV. The CDR3 sequence is 14 residues long. The DNA of the CDR3 is TGTGCCAGCAGCTTCCGGGACAACCAAGAGACCCAGTACTTC. Its protein product is CASSFRDNQETQYF.

The genes are TRBV19 and TRBJ1-2; D unclear. The CDR3 spans 12 residues. Germline lookup yields CDR1 LNHDA and CDR2 SQIVND (reference sequence). The V end was cut by 8 bases, the J end by 8 bases, with 15 bases between. CDR3 residues: CASGGQDGGYTF. In DNA, the CDR3 is TGTGCCAGTGGAGGGCAGGACGGAGGCTACACCTTC.

The chain's CDR3 is CASSYDREAETQYF. The CDR3 DNA reads TGTGCCAGCAGTTACGACAGGGAGGCGGAGACCCAGTACTTC. The rearrangement links TRBV6-5 to TRBJ2-5, with D possibly TRBD1 on 7 matching bases. Trimming removed 2 bases at V and 5 bases at J, with 12 bases between. Looked up from germline, CDR1 is MNHEY and CDR2 is SVGAGI. The CDR3 has 14 residues.

In nucleotides, the CDR3 is TGTGCCAGTAGGACTAGGGGACAGGGGCCCCAAGAACCCCAGCATTTT. Amino acids: CASRTRGQGPQEPQHF. The rearrangement links TRBV19 to TRBJ1-5; 10 nucleotides line up with TRBD1. Unmatched junction bases numbered 15, after V lost 6 bases and J lost 10 bases. CDR1 and CDR2 (germline): LNHDA, SQIVND (reference sequence). This CDR3 contains 16 residues.

This clone was seen more than once but under ten times. The chain employs TRBV4-1 and TRBJ2-5; 7 bases line up with TRBD2. Judging by the DNA end, TRBJ2-7 fits better; the J call may be wrong. The CDR3 runs 17 residues. CDR1 MGHRA and CDR2 YSYEKL come from the germline V gene. The CDR3 here is CASSRLLGREDPYEQYF. CDR3 DNA: TGCGCCAGCAGCCGATTATTGGGACGGGAGGACCCCTACGAGCAGTACTTC.

The chain has TRBV5-1 and TRBJ2-1, with TRBD2 matching over 8 bases. The junction had 17 bases not matched to a gene; V was cut back by 6 bases and J by 3 bases. CDR3 length equals 18 residues. Germline V gene lookup returns CDR1 SGHRS and CDR2 YFSETQ. CDR3 DNA sequence: TGCGCCAGCACCGAAGGTGCCCGGGCTAGCGGGCTCTACAATGAGCAGTTCTTC. Its translation: CASTEGARASGLYNEQFF.

CDR3 sequence (DNA): TGTGCCAGCAGAGGGACAGGGGGGGGAAACACCATATATTTT. This sequence encodes CASRGTGGGNTIYF. The chain employs TRBV6-6 and TRBJ1-3; 11 bases fit TRBD1. This CDR3 is built from 14 residues. The germline V gene has CDR1 MNHNY and CDR2 SVGAGI (reference sequence). J lost 4 bases, V lost 6 bases, and 2 bases had no gene match.